These 10 T cell receptor beta chains share one sample of origin, sequenced in a study of blood T cell repertoires in COVID-19. The assay was immunoSEQ multiplex PCR, and TCRdb's table has in-frame clones only and misses some. The profile shows roughly 200,000 clones, 80% to 90% of them singletons. The sequencing input was peripheral blood. The receptors derive from a human donor with active or convalescent COVID-19. The donor label of this sample is uncertain.

The chain has TRBV12-3 or TRBV12-4 and TRBJ2-5, with TRBD1 matching 9 bases. The trim removed 6 bases at V and 4 bases at J, leaving 3 bases unmatched. The CDR3 is made up of 13 amino acids. This chain's CDR3 is CASRSTGGETQYF. CDR3 coding DNA: TGTGCCAGCAGGTCGACAGGGGGAGAGACCCAGTACTTC.

V gene TRBV4-2 combines with J gene TRBJ2-7, with 11 nucleotides matching TRBD2. CDR1 LGHNA and CDR2 YNFKEQ come from the germline V gene. The CDR3 covers 16 residues. The V segment lost 0 bases and the J segment 0 bases; nucleotides outside the gene matches: 1. The CDR3 bases are TGTGCCAGCAGCCAAGAAACTAGCGGGGGCTCCTACGAGCAGTACTTC. It encodes CASSQETSGGSYEQYF.

The chain combines TRBV10-3 with TRBJ2-3; TRBD2 aligns across 10 bases. The V gene's germline CDR1 is ENHRY and CDR2 SYGVKD. The CDR3 loop spans 15 amino acids. With 6 bases clipped from V and 2 bases from J, the junction kept 5 bases outside the gene matches. The CDR3 protein is CAIRKSGGDTDTQYF. The CDR3 nucleotides read TGTGCCATCAGGAAGAGCGGGGGGGACACAGATACGCAGTATTTT.

The chain employs TRBV5-5 and TRBJ1-2, with D tentatively TRBD1 (6 bases). Trimming took 4 bases from V and 3 from J, leaving 19 bases between them. Germline V gene data show CDR1 as SGHKS and CDR2 as YYEKEE (reference sequence). This CDR3 region has 16 residues. The CDR3 region has the DNA TGTGCCAGCAGCAAAGACGACCTCAGGGGATACTATGGCTACACCTTC. Translation gives CASSKDDLRGYYGYTF.

This clone has at least ten counts. The rearrangement uses TRBV4-3 and TRBJ2-7; D remains unclear. The germline V gene encodes CDR1 LGHNA and CDR2 YSLEER. V gave up 2 bases and J gave up 1 base, with 12 bases separating them. This CDR3 contains 15 residues. The CDR3 protein is CASSQLADYSYEQYF. In nucleotides, the CDR3 is TGCGCCAGCAGCCAATTGGCTGATTATTCCTACGAGCAGTACTTC.

The genes are TRBV6-1 and TRBJ2-3; D remains ambiguous. Looked up from germline, CDR1 is MNHNS and CDR2 is SASEGT. The V and J ends lost 1 base and 4 bases respectively, with 6 bases between them. This CDR3 has 13 amino acids. CDR3 nucleotide sequence: TGTGCCAGCAGTGAAGACACCTCAGATACGCAGTATTTT. It translates to CASSEDTSDTQYF.

This chain links TRBV7-2 with TRBJ2-1, with 8 bases aligning to TRBD2. With 3 bases clipped from V and 4 bases from J, the junction kept 8 bases outside the gene matches. CDR1 SGHTA and CDR2 FQGNSA come from the germline V gene. The CDR3 contains 16 residues. The CDR3 DNA is TGTGCCAGCAGCTTCGCCGGGACTAGAGGGTACAATGAGCAGTTCTTC. Translated, it gives CASSFAGTRGYNEQFF.

A few counts support this clone. The chain has TRBV29-1 and TRBJ2-1; 16 bases match TRBD2. V lost 7 bases and J lost 6; bases outside the gene matches: 3. CDR1 is SQVTM and CDR2 is ANQGSEA in the germline V gene. This CDR3 has 14 amino acids. The CDR3 protein is CSAGTSGRGNEQFF. DNA of the CDR3: TGCAGCGCAGGGACTAGCGGGAGGGGCAATGAGCAGTTCTTC.

The CDR3 protein is CASSLERGQPQHF. The CDR3 nucleotides read TGTGCCAGCAGCTTAGAGAGAGGTCAGCCCCAGCATTTT. The J gene is TRBJ1-5, the V gene TRBV7-7; D unresolved. The V and J ends lost 1 base and 6 bases respectively, with 7 bases between them. This CDR3 is built from 13 residues. The germline V gene encodes CDR1 SSHAT and CDR2 FNYEAQ (reference sequence).

The V call is TRBV6-5, the J call TRBJ1-1; TRBD1 agrees at 7 bases. J gave up 1 base and V 7 bases, and 3 bases lay outside the gene matches. Germline lookup yields CDR1 MNHEY and CDR2 SVGAGI. This CDR3 contains 13 residues. Here the CDR3 reads CASTNRGNTEAFF. The DNA for the CDR3 is TGTGCCAGCACTAACAGGGGGAACACTGAAGCTTTCTTT.